This T cell receptor beta chain was retrieved from a study of cytomegalovirus exposure and HLA in healthy donors. Study-wide points: Available immune exposure information was restricted to CMV serostatus only.

CDR1 and CDR2 from the germline V gene are SGHTA and FQGTGA. After removal of 5 bases from V and 2 bases from J, the junction contained 5 bases not matched to a gene. This CDR3 is 15 amino acids long. On this clone itself: The antigen is undetermined.

The PCR employed 60 Vbeta primers together with 13 Jbeta primers. Profiling relied on immunoSEQ multiplex PCR, and the TCRdb table lists in-frame clones only, not all of them. The sample includes about 200,000 clones, 70% to 80% seen only once; the top ten take about 0.36%. Sequencing was carried out using PBMCs. The sequence was collected from a male donor in good health and CMV-seropositive. J is TRBJ2-5 and V is TRBV7-3; 10 bases agree with TRBD2. CDR3 nucleotides: TGTGCCAGCAGCACCAAGCGGGGGGGACAAGAGACCCAGTACTTC. The encoded protein is CASSTKRGGQETQYF.